The clone carrying this T cell receptor beta chain has more than one count but fewer than ten. The antigen is undetermined. Unique molecular identifiers were attached to individual cDNA molecules. TCRdb independently ran MiXCR on the 5' RACE reads; one entry per CDR3 protein. The table includes approximately 62,000 distinct CDR3 sequences, approximately 13% detected once. The data were taken from a study of early T cells in non-severe SARS-CoV-2 infection. Across the study: It was bulk RNA from unsorted whole blood that was sequenced, and the chains were unpaired. Findings and limits, study-wide: VDJdb-based matching was biased toward anti-spike CD8 responses and missed private and CD4 specificities.

V lost 3 bases, J lost 7 bases, and 22 bases lay in between. CDR1 and CDR2 from the germline V gene are DFQATT and SNEGSKA (reference sequence). The CDR3 consists of 16 residues. The rearrangement joins TRBV20-1 to TRBJ1-5; a possible D gene is TRBD1 (5 bases). This TCR was sampled from an adult who was a healthcare worker with PCR-confirmed SARS-CoV-2 infection or an uninfected control (not recorded which). The material sequenced was whole blood. CDR3 loop: CSARFFGAESGQPQHF. CDR3 DNA sequence: TGCAGTGCTAGGTTTTTTGGGGCAGAATCGGGGCAGCCCCAGCATTTT.